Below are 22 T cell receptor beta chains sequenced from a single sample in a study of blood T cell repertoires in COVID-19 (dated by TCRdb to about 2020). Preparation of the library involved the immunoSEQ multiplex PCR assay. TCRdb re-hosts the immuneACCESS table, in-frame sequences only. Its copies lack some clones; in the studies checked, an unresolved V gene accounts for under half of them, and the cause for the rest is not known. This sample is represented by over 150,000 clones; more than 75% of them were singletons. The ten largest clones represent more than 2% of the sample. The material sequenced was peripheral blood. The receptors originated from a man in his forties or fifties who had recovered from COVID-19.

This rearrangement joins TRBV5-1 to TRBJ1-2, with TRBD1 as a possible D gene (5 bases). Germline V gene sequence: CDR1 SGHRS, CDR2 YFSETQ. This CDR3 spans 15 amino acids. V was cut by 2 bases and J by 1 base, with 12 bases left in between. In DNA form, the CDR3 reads TGCGCCAGCAGCTTTCGGGCAGGGAATAACTATGGCTACACCTTC. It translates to CASSFRAGNNYGYTF.

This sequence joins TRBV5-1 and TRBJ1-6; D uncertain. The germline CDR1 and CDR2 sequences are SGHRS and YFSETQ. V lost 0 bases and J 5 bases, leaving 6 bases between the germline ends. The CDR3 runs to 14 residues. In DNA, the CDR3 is TGCGCCAGCAGCTTGGGGCCCGATAATTCACCCCTCCACTTT. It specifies CASSLGPDNSPLHF.

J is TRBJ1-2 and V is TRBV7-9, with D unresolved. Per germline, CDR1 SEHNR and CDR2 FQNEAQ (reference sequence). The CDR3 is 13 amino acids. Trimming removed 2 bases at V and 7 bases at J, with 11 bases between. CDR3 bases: TGTGCCAGCAGCTTAATAGTTATTGGTGGCTACACCTTC. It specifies CASSLIVIGGYTF.

For the CDR3, the DNA is TGTGCCAGCAGTTTCAGGGGGGCCTATGGCTACACCTTC. Amino acid sequence: CASSFRGAYGYTF. The rearrangement uses TRBV28 and TRBJ1-2; 7 bases map to TRBD1. V shed 3 bases and J 4 bases; nucleotides not matched to a gene: 2. CDR1 and CDR2 from the germline V gene are MDHEN and SYDVKM. The CDR3 has 13 residues.

Written as DNA, the CDR3 is TGTGCCAGCAGTTTGGTCTCAGGGGGGAATAATGGCTACACCTTC. Its translation is CASSLVSGGNNGYTF. The chain recombines TRBV27 with TRBJ1-2, with 7 nucleotides matching TRBD1. This CDR3 is 15 amino acids long. Trimming at V came to 3 bases and at J to 6 bases, leaving 10 bases not matched to a gene. The germline CDR1 and CDR2 sequences are MNHEY and SMNVEV (reference sequence).

In DNA, the CDR3 is TGTGCCACCAGCAGAGCCGGAAGCGGGACTAGCACAGATACGCAGTATTTT. Its translation is CATSRAGSGTSTDTQYF. This chain connects TRBV15 to TRBJ2-3; 7 bases agree with TRBD2. This CDR3 spans 17 amino acids. V dropped 1 base and J dropped 0; count of bases not matched to a gene: 7. Germline assignment: CDR1 LNHNV and CDR2 YYDKDF (reference sequence).

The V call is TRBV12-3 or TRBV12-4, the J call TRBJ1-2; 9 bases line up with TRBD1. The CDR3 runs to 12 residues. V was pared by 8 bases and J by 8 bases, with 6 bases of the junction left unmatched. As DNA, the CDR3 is TGTGCCAGCGGCCGGGACAGGGACGGCTACACCTTC. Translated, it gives CASGRDRDGYTF.

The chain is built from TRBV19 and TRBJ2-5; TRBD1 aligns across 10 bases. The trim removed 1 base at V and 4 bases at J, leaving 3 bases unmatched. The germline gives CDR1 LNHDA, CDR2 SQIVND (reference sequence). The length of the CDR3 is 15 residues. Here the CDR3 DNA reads TGTGCCAGTAGTATAGCGGGGACAGGGGCAGAGACCCAGTACTTC. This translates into CASSIAGTGAETQYF.

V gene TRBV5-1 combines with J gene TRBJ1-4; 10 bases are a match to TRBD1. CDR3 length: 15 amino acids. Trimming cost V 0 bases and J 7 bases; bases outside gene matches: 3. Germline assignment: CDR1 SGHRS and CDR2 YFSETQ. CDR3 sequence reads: CASSLGDRGGEKLFF. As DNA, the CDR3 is TGCGCCAGCAGCTTGGGGGACAGGGGAGGTGAAAAACTGTTTTTT.

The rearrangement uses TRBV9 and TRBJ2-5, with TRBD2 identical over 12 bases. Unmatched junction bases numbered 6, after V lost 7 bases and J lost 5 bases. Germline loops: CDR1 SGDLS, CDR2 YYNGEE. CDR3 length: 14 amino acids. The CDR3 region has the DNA TGTGCCAGCGGCAGACTAGCGGGAGAGGAGACCCAGTACTTC. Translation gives CASGRLAGEETQYF. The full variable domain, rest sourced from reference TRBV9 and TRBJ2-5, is DSGVTQTPKHLITATGQRVTLRCSPRSGDLSVYWYQQSLDQGLQFLIQYYNGEERAKGNILERFSAQQFPDLHSELNLSSLELGDSALYFCASGRLAGEETQYFGPGTRLLVL.

CDR3: CASSLGGGGSTDTQYF. CDR3 sequence (DNA): TGTGCCAGCAGCTTGGGTGGCGGGGGGAGCACAGATACGCAGTATTTT. The chain couples TRBV5-4 to TRBJ2-3, with TRBD2 matching 8 bases. Trimming at V came to 0 bases and at J to 0 bases, leaving 3 bases not matched to a gene. The CDR3 covers 16 residues. Per germline, CDR1 SGHNT and CDR2 YYREEE (reference sequence).

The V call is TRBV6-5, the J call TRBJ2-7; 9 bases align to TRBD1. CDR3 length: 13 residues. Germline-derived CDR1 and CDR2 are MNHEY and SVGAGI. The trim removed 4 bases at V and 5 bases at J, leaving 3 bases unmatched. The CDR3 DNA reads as TGTGCCAGCAGTTCGGGACAGGGCCACGAGCAGTACTTC. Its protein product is CASSSGQGHEQYF.

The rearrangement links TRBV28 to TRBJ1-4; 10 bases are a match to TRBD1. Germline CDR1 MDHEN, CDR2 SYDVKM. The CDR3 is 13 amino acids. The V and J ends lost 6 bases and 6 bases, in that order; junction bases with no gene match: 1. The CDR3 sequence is CASRTGGHEKLFF. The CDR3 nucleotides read TGTGCCAGCAGGACAGGGGGCCATGAAAAACTGTTTTTT.

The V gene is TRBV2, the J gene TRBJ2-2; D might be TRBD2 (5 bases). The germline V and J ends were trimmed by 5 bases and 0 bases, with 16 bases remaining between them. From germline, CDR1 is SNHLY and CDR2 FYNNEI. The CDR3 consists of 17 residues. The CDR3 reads CASSYPFGEPNTGELFF. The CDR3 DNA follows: TGTGCCAGCAGTTATCCCTTCGGGGAACCGAACACCGGGGAGCTGTTTTTT.

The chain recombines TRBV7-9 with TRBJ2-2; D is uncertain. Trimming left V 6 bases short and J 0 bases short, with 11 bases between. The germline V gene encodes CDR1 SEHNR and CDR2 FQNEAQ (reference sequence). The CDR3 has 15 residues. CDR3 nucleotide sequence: TGTGCCAGCAGGTTGACTGTCGCGAACACCGGGGAGCTGTTTTTT. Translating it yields CASRLTVANTGELFF.

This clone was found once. The CDR3 sequence is CASSRRGYEQYF. The CDR3 DNA reads as TGTGCCAGCAGTCGCAGGGGGTACGAGCAGTACTTC. V and J are TRBV2 and TRBJ2-7; 7 bases are shared with TRBD1. The ends lost 5 bases at V and 4 bases at J; junction bases unmatched: 2. The CDR3 loop spans 12 amino acids. CDR1 and CDR2 (germline): SNHLY, FYNNEI.

CDR3 protein: CASSAGTGREKLFF. Written as DNA, the CDR3 is TGCGCCAGCAGCGCCGGGACAGGGAGAGAAAAACTGTTTTTT. The chain is built from TRBV5-1 and TRBJ1-4, with TRBD1 matching over 9 bases. CDR3 length: 14 residues. CDR1 is SGHRS, CDR2 YFSETQ, per germline. V dropped 4 bases and J dropped 8; count of bases not matched to a gene: 6.

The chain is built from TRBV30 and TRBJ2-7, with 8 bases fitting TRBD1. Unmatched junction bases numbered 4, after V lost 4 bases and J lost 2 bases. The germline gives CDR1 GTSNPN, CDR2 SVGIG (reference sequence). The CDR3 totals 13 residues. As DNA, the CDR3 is TGTGCCTGGAATGGACAGGGCGCCTACGAGCAGTACTTC. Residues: CAWNGQGAYEQYF.

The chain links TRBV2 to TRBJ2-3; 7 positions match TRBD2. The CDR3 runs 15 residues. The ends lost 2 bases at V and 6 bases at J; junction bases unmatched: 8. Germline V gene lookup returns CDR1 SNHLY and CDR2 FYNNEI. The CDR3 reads CASSEPAGRVDTQYF. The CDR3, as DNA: TGTGCCAGCAGTGAACCAGCGGGGAGGGTGGATACGCAGTATTTT.

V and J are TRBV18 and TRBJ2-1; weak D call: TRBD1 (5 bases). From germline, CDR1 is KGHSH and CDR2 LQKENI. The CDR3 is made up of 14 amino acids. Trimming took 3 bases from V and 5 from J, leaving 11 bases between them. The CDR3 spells CASSPPSGNNEQFF. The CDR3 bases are TGTGCCAGCTCACCTCCGTCAGGGAACAATGAGCAGTTCTTC.

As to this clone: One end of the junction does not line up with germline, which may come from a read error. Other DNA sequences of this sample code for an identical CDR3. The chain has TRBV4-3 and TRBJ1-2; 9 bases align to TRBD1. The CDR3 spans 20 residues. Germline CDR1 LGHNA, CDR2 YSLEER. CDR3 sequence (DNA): TGCGCCAGCAGCCAAGTAGAAAGGGAAAACAGGGGGCCTCCTACCTATGGCTTCACCTTC. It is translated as CASSQVERENRGPPTYGFTF.

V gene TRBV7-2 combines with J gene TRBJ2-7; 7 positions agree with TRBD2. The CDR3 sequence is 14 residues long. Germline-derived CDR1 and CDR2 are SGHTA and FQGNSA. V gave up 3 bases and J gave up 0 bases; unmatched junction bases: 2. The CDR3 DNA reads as TGTGCCAGCAGCTTTGGCGGGGGCTCCTACGAGCAGTACTTC. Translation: CASSFGGGSYEQYF.